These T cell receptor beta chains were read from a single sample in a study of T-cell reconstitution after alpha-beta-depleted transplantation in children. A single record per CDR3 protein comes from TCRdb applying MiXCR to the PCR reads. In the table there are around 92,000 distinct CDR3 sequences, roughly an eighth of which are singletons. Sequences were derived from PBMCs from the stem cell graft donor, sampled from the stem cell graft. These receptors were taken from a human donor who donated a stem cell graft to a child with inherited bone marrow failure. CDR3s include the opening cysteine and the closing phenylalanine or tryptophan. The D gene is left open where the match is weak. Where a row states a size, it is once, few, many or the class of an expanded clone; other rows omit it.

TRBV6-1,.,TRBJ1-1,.,TGTGCCAGCAGTGAACGGGGAGGGGTGGTCGAAGCTTTCTTT,CASSERGGVVEAFF
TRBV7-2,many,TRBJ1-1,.,TGTGCCAGCAGCCCTACAGTGGGAGCTTTCTTT,CASSPTVGAFF
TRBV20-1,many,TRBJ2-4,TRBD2,TGCAGTGCTGGGGGGGACCCGAACTTAGCCAAAAACATTCAGTACTTC,CSAGGDPNLAKNIQYF
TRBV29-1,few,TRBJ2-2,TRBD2,TGCAGCGTTGGTGCGGGAGGAGGGGAGCTGTTTTTT,CSVGAGGGELFF
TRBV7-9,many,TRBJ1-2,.,TGTGCCAGCAGCTTTCCGCAGGGAGGGTTTGGCTACACCTTC,CASSFPQGGFGYTF
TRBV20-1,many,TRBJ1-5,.,TGCAGTGCTAGTGTTCTATCGCCCTATAGCAATCAGCCCCAGCATTTT,CSASVLSPYSNQPQHF
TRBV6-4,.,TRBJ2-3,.,TGTGCCAGCAGTGACTCGAGAGCAGGGGCCGATACGCAGTATTTT,CASSDSRAGADTQYF
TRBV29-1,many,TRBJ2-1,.,TGCAGCGTTGCTAGGGCACCCTACAATGAGCAGTTCTTC,CSVARAPYNEQFF
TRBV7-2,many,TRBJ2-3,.,TGTGCCAGCAGCCTTACGCCGGGACAAGGATATTTT,CASSLTPGQGYF
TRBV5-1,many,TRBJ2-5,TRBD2,TGCGCCAGCAGCTTCGGCGGGGGGAAGAACCGAGAGACCCAGTACTTC,CASSFGGGKNRETQYF
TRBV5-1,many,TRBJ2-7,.,TGCGCCAGCAGCTTGGTATTTCCCTACGAGCAGTACTTC,CASSLVFPYEQYF
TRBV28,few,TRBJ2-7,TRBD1,TGTGCCAGCAGTTCCCCGGGACAGAACTACGAGCAGTACTTC,CASSSPGQNYEQYF
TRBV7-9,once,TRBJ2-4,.,TGTGCCAGCAGCTTAGTCGCGGACATTCAGTACTTC,CASSLVADIQYF
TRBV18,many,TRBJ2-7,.,TGTGCCAGCTCACCAGTGATCCCCAACGAGCAGTACTTC,CASSPVIPNEQYF
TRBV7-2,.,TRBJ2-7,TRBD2,TGTGCCAGCAGGAGAGCGGGGGGGCCCCTCGAGCAGTACTTC,CASRRAGGPLEQYF
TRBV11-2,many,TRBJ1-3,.,TGTGCCAGCAGCCGAGGGGTCTGGGACAAATATTTT,CASSRGVWDKYF
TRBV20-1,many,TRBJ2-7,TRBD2,TGCAGTGCTTTGGGACTAGCGGGAGGGCCCCACGAGCAGTACTTC,CSALGLAGGPHEQYF
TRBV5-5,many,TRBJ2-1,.,TGTGCCAGCAGCTCCCTAGCGACCTCCTACAATGAGCAGTTCTTC,CASSSLATSYNEQFF
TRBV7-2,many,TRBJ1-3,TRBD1,TGTGCCAGCAGCTTAGCAGGGGGCGCTTCCCTAGACACCATATATTTT,CASSLAGGASLDTIYF
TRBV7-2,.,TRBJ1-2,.,TGTGCCAGCAGCCCCCCGGGGGGGCTTTGGCGAGGCTACACCTTC,CASSPPGGLWRGYTF
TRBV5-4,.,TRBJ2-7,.,TGTGCCAGCAGCCTTACTTCGGACAGTCAGCAGTACTTC,CASSLTSDSQQYF
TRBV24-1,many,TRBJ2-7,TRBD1,TGTGCCACCAGTGACTCACCGGGACAGTTAAACTACGAGCAGTACTTC,CATSDSPGQLNYEQYF
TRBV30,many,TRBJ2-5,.,TGTGCCTGGAGTGTAAGGAGGGCAGAGACCCAGTACTTC,CAWSVRRAETQYF
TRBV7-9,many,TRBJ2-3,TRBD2,TGTGCCAGCACTAGGGGCGGGGGGGCCGGAGATACGCAGTATTTT,CASTRGGGAGDTQYF
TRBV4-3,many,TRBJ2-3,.,TGCGCCAGCAGCCAAGTGGGAGTTCTAGATACGCAGTATTTT,CASSQVGVLDTQYF
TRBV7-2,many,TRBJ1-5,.,TGTGCCAGCAGCCCAGGGGACGGGGAGAATCAGCCCCAGCATTTT,CASSPGDGENQPQHF
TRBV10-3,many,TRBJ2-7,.,TGTGCCATCAGTGAGTCCTCGTTGGTGGACGACGAGCAGTACTTC,CAISESSLVDDEQYF
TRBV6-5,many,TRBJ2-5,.,TGTGCCAGCAGGCGACAGAACCAAGAGACCCAGTACTTC,CASRRQNQETQYF
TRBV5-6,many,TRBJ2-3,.,TGTGCCAGCAGCTTGGAGACAACCACAGATACGCAGTATTTT,CASSLETTTDTQYF
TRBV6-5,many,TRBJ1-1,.,TGTGCCAGCATTAGACCGGCCGGGTACACTGAAGCTTTCTTT,CASIRPAGYTEAFF
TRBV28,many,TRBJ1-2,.,TGTGCCAGCAGTCCAGGGGCCTATGGCTACACCTTC,CASSPGAYGYTF
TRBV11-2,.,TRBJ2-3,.,TGTGCCAGCAGCAGAGGACTCACCACAGATACGCAGTATTTT,CASSRGLTTDTQYF
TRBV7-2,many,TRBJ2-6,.,TGTGCCAGCAGTCGGTCCGGACAGAGCTCTGGGGCCAACGTCCTGACTTTC,CASSRSGQSSGANVLTF
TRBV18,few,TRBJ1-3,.,TGTGCCAGCTCACCCAGCCGAGGCAGCTCTGGAAACACCATATATTTT,CASSPSRGSSGNTIYF
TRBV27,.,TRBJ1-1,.,TGTGCCAGCAGTTGGCGTGGGCAGCCGAACACTGAAGCTTTCTTT,CASSWRGQPNTEAFF
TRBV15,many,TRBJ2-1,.,TGTGCCACCAGCAGAGGGGAAGGGACGAAAAGCAATGAGCAGTTCTTC,CATSRGEGTKSNEQFF
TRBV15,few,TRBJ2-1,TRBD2,TGTGCCACCAGCAGAGATCCCAGCGGGGGGGCCGGTGAGCAGTTCTTC,CATSRDPSGGAGEQFF
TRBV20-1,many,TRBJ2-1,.,TGCAGTGCTAGAGATAGCCCCTTTAATGAGCAGTTCTTC,CSARDSPFNEQFF
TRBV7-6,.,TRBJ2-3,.,TGTGCCAGCAGCTTAGGAAGGGCAGATACGCAGTATTTT,CASSLGRADTQYF
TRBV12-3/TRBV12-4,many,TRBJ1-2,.,TGTGCCAGCAGTCAGGAAGGGGATACCTATGGCTACACCTTC,CASSQEGDTYGYTF
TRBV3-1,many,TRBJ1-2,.,TGTGCCAGCACCCCTATTGGGGTTCGCTATGGCTACACCTTC,CASTPIGVRYGYTF
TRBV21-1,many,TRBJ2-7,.,TGTGCCAGCAGCCTCTCGCGGGGGGACAGGGGAGACTTTTCTCGCCCCTACGAGCAGTACTTC,CASSLSRGDRGDFSRPYEQYF
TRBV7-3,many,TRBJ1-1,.,TGTGCCAGCAGTCGCGACGGGAACACTGAAGCTTTCTTT,CASSRDGNTEAFF
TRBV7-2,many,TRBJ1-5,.,TGTGCCAGCAGCTTGGCCGGGGGAAGCGGTCAGCCCCAGCATTTT,CASSLAGGSGQPQHF
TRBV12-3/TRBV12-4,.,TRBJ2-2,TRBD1,TGTGCCAGCAGTTTATTGACAGGGGGACCCGGGGAGCTGTTTTTT,CASSLLTGGPGELFF
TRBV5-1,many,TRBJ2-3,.,TGCGCCAGCAGCTCAGATCTGGCAGGCACAGATACGCAGTATTTT,CASSSDLAGTDTQYF
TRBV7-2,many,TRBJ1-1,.,TGTGCCAGCAGCAAGACAGCTCTCATGAACACTGAAGCTTTCTTT,CASSKTALMNTEAFF
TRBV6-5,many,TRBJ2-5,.,TGTGCCAGCAGGGGGCGAGAGACCCAGTACTTC,CASRGRETQYF
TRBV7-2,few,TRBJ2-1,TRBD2,TGTGCCAGCAGCTTAAAGCGGGGTAGCTCCTACAATGAGCAGTTCTTC,CASSLKRGSSYNEQFF
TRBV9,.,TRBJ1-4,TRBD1,TGTGCCAGCAGTGCGGGACAGGTTGCAACTAATGAAAAACTGTTTTTT,CASSAGQVATNEKLFF
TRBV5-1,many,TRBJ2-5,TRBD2,TGCGCCAGCAGGCCGGGACTAGCGGGACCAGAGACCCAGTACTTC,CASRPGLAGPETQYF